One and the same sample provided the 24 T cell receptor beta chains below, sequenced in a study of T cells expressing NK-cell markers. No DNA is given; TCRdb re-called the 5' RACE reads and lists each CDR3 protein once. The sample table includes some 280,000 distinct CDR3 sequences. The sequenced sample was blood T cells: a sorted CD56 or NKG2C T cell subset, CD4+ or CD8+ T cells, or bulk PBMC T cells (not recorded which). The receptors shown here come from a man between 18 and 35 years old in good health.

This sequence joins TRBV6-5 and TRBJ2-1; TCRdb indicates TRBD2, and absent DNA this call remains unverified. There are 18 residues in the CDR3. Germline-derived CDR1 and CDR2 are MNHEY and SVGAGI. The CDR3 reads CASSYLGLAGGRYNEQFF.

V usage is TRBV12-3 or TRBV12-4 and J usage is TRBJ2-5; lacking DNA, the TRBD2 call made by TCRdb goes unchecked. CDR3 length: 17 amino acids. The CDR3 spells CASSLSLAGGIGETQYF.

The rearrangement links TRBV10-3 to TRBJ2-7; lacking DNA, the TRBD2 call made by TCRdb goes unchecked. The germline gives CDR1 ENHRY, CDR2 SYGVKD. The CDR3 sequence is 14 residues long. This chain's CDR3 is CAISAEGSSYEQYF.

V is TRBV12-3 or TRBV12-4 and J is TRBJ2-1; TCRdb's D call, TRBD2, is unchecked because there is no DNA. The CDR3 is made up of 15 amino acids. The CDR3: CASSLIQRGHNEQFF.

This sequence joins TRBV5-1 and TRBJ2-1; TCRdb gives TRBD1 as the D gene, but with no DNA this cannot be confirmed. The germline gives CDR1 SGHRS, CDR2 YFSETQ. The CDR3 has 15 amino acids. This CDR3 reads CASSSSGGTYNEQFF.

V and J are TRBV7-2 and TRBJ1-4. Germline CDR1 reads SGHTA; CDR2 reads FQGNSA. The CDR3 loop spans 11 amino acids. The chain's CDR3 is CASSTDEKLFF.

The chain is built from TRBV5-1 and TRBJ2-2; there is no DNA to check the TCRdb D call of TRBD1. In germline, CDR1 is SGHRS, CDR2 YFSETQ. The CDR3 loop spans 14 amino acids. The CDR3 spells CASSLENPGGELFF.

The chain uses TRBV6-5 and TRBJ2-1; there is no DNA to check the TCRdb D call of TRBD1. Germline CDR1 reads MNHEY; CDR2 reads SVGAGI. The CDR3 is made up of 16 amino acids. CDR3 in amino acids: CASSYAPTAGGNEQFF.

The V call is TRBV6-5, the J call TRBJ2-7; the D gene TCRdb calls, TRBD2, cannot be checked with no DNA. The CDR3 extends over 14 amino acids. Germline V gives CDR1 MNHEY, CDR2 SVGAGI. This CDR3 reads CASSLGLAGGMQYF.

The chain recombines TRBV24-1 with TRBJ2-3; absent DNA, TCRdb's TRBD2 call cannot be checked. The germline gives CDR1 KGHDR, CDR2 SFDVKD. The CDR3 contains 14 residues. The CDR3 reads CATSAAESTDTQYF.

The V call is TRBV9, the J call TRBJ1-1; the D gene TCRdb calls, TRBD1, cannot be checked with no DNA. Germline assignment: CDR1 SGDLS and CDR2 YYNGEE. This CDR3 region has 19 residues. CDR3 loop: CASSAGSRQGVPLNTEAFF.

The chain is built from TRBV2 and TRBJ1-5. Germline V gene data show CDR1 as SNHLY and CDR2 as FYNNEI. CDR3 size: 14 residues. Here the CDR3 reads CASLREFSNQPQHF.

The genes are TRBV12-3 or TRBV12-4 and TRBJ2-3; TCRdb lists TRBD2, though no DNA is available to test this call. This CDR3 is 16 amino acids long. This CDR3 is CASSYAQGPKTDTQYF.

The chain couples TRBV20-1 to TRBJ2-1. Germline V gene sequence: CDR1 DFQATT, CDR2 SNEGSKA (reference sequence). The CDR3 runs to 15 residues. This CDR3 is CSARDPVRSYNEQFF.

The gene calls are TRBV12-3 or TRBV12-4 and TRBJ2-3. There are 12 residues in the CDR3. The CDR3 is CASRDSTDTQYF.

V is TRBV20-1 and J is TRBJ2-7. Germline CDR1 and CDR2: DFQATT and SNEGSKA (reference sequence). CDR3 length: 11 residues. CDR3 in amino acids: CSARKRVEQYF.

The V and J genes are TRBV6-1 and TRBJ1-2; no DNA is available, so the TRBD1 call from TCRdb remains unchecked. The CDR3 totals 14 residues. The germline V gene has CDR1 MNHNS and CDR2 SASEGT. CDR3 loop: CASSRGREGYGYTF.

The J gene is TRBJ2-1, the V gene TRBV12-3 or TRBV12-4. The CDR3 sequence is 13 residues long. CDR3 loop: CASTKAVNNEQFF.

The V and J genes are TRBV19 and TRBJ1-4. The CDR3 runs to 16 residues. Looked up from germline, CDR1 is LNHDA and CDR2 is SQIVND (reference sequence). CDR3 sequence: CASSTLKTGTNEKLFF. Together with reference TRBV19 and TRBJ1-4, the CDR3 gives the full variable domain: DGGITQSPKYLFRKEGQNVTLSCEQNLNHDAMYWYRQDPGQGLRLIYYSQIVNDFQKGDIAEGYSVSREKKESFPLTVTSAQKNPTAFYLCASSTLKTGTNEKLFFGSGTQLSVL.

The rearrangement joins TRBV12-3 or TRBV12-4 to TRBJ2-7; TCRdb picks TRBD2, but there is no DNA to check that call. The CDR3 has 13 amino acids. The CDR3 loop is CASSFLAGVEQYF.

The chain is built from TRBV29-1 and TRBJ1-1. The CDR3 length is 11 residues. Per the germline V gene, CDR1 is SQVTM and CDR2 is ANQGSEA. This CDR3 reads CSVGGLTEAFF.

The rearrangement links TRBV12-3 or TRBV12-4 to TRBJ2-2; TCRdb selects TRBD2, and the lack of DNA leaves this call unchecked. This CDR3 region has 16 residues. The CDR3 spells CASGSGGPFSTGELFF.

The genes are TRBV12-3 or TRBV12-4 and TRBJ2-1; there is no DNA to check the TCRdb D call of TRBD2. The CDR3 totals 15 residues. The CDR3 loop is CASSLEVSGRGEQFF.

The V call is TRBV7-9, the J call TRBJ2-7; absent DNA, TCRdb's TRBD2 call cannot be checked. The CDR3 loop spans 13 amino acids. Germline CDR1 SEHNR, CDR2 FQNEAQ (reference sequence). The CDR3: CASKIQGQYEQYF.